This T cell receptor (beta chain) emerged from a study of cytomegalovirus exposure and HLA in healthy donors. Primers included in the PCR were 60 Vbeta and 13 Jbeta primers. Assay: immunoSEQ multiplex PCR; the TCRdb copy retains only in-frame clones and omits some. Its listing shows about 39,000 clones. CDR1 and CDR2 from the germline V gene are LNHNV and YYDKDF (reference sequence). With 3 bases removed from V and 4 bases from J, the gap between germline ends came to 15 bases. There are 15 residues in the CDR3. Sequenced: PBMCs. The rearrangement links TRBV15 to TRBJ2-5, with a possible D match to TRBD1 (6 bases). This receptor was taken from a woman aged 25 to 45 in good health and CMV-seropositive. The CDR3 loop is CATSRAVGAGETQYF. In nucleotides, the CDR3 is TGTGCCACCAGCAGGGCTGTGGGGGCGGGAGAGACCCAGTACTTC.